This T cell receptor beta chain is drawn from a study of T cell responses to AZD1222 COVID-19 vaccine. Looking at the study overall: Some second doses came at about 4 weeks and others at about 12 weeks; these were pooled. Regarding the study as a whole: Distributed over spike, vaccine-associated CD4 TCRs predominated at 160-218 and 743-854.

About this clone: As yet, its antigen is unknown.

Profiled with immunoSEQ multiplex PCR; TCRdb holds only in-frame clones, not every one. The sample consists of about 96,000 clones, around 87% of them appearing once. Trimming took 5 bases from V and 7 from J, leaving 21 bases between them. This CDR3 is built from 16 residues. The V gene's germline CDR1 is LNHDA and CDR2 SQIVND (reference sequence). The rearrangement uses TRBV19 and TRBJ1-3; possible D gene TRBD1, 6 bases. The source was peripheral blood, collected on day 0 of AZD1222 vaccination. The source is an adult in good health. The CDR3, as DNA: TGTGCCAGTAGTGGTTGGGGACACGGGTCGAGTAACACCATATATTTT. It codes for CASSGWGHGSSNTIYF.